Listed here are 14 T cell receptor beta chains from one sample, sequenced in a study of shared clonotypes between healthy human individuals. Method: immunoSEQ multiplex PCR; TCRdb's copy keeps in-frame clones and lacks some. This repertoire shows a few hundred thousand clones, roughly 97% found once; its top ten account for about 0.06%. Sequencing input: naive CD4+ T cells sorted from blood. Indicated subset: CD45RA+ positively selected. These receptors all come from a woman in her thirties in good health.

The chain has TRBV7-2 and TRBJ2-2, with D possibly called TRBD1 or TRBD2 (7 bases each). This CDR3 comprises 14 residues. V lost 5 bases, J lost 5 bases, and 12 bases lay in between. Germline CDR1 SGHTA, CDR2 FQGNSA. This CDR3 reads CASSRQGLTGELFF. CDR3 DNA sequence: TGTGCCAGCAGCCGACAGGGACTAACCGGGGAGCTGTTTTTT.

V gene TRBV4-1 combines with J gene TRBJ2-5; tentative D call: TRBD2 (6 bases). Gene TRBJ2-7 matches the end of the DNA better, so the J call may be wrong. The CDR3 has 15 amino acids. From germline, CDR1 is MGHRA and CDR2 YSYEKL. CDR3 sequence reads: CASSQGGLNSYEQYF. CDR3 bases: TGCGCCAGCAGCCAAGGGGGACTGAACTCCTACGAGCAGTACTTC.

The chain has TRBV27 and TRBJ2-6; D unresolved. Germline V gene lookup returns CDR1 MNHEY and CDR2 SMNVEV (reference sequence). Trimming took 2 bases from V and 4 from J, leaving 6 bases between them. This CDR3 region has 14 residues. The CDR3, as DNA: TGTGCCAGCAGTTTAAGGCCCGGGGCCAACGTCCTGACTTTC. Its translation is CASSLRPGANVLTF.

The chain recombines TRBV19 with TRBJ1-1, with 11 bases fitting TRBD1. The CDR3 length is 14 residues. Looked up from germline, CDR1 is LNHDA and CDR2 is SQIVND (reference sequence). V was clipped by 5 bases and J by 7 bases; unmatched bases: 6. CDR3 amino acids: CASSRTGGISEAFF. CDR3 in DNA: TGTGCCAGTAGTCGGACAGGGGGCATCAGTGAAGCTTTCTTT.

V is TRBV6-5 and J is TRBJ1-2, with 8 bases matching TRBD1. Per germline, CDR1 MNHEY and CDR2 SVGAGI. This CDR3 is built from 14 residues. V was clipped by 6 bases and J by 8 bases; unmatched bases: 11. In DNA, the CDR3 is TGTGCCAGCAGACCTCAGGGGGCACTTGGAGGCTACACCTTC. This encodes CASRPQGALGGYTF.

The rearrangement uses TRBV11-3 and TRBJ2-6; a possible D gene is TRBD2 (6 bases). The germline V gene has CDR1 SGHNT and CDR2 YENEEA. This CDR3 comprises 15 residues. The ends were cut back, 5 bases at V and 0 bases at J, with 8 bases in the middle. CDR3: CASSPGSSGANVLTF. The CDR3, as DNA: TGTGCCAGCAGCCCCGGGAGCTCTGGGGCCAACGTCCTGACTTTC.

The chain joins TRBV7-2 to TRBJ2-3; TRBD2 matches at 14 bases. The CDR3 loop spans 16 amino acids. Germline lookup yields CDR1 SGHTA and CDR2 FQGNSA. The V gene end was trimmed by 5 bases and the J gene end by 5 bases; junction bases not matched to a gene: 6. The CDR3 loop reads CASSRGLAGGEDTQYF. CDR3 in DNA: TGTGCCAGCAGCCGAGGACTAGCGGGAGGTGAAGATACGCAGTATTTT. The complete variable domain, with remaining parts taken from reference TRBV7-2 and TRBJ2-3, reads GAGVSQSPSNKVTEKGKDVELRCDPISGHTALYWYRQSLGQGLEFLIYFQGNSAPDKSGLPSDRFSAERTGGSVSTLTIQRTQQEDSAVYLCASSRGLAGGEDTQYFGPGTRLTVL.

The chain uses TRBV5-4 and TRBJ2-3; D perhaps matches TRBD1 (5 bases). Between the trimmed V and J ends, which lost 2 bases and 4 bases, there was a span of 11 bases. Germline assignment: CDR1 SGHNT and CDR2 YYREEE (reference sequence). CDR3 length equals 14 residues. CDR3 loop: CASSFRLGADTQYF. The CDR3 DNA sequence: TGTGCCAGCAGCTTTCGATTAGGGGCAGATACGCAGTATTTT. The entire variable domain, with the rest obtained from reference TRBV5-4 and TRBJ2-3, is as follows: ETGVTQSPTHLIKTRGQQVTLRCSSQSGHNTVSWYQQALGQGPQFIFQYYREEENGRGNFPPRFSGLQFPNYSSELNVNALELDDSALYLCASSFRLGADTQYFGPGTRLTVL.

The chain couples TRBV5-1 to TRBJ2-5; D gene uncertain. The CDR3 totals 12 residues. Per germline, CDR1 SGHRS and CDR2 YFSETQ. V was shortened by 7 bases and J by 5 bases, with 12 bases between the two germline ends. The CDR3 bases are TGCGCCAGCGGCCACCCCGGGGAGACCCAGTACTTC. Protein: CASGHPGETQYF.

V gene TRBV5-1 combines with J gene TRBJ2-3, with 8 bases aligning to TRBD2. The CDR3 has 17 amino acids. V lost 4 bases, J lost 0 bases, and 10 bases stayed unmatched. CDR1 and CDR2 from the germline V gene are SGHRS and YFSETQ. Written as DNA, the CDR3 is TGCGCCAGCAGCGGGTCCCCGACTAGCGTTAGCACAGATACGCAGTATTTT. This encodes CASSGSPTSVSTDTQYF.

The CDR3 loop is CSVGQGAVTDTQYF. The CDR3 bases are TGCAGCGTTGGACAGGGGGCTGTCACAGATACGCAGTATTTT. The rearrangement joins TRBV29-1 to TRBJ2-3; 10 bases fit TRBD1. The CDR3 is made up of 14 amino acids. The ends lost 4 bases at V and 2 bases at J; junction bases unmatched: 3. CDR1 SQVTM and CDR2 ANQGSEA come from the germline V gene.

This clone was found a few times. V and J are TRBV18 and TRBJ2-7; no reliable D call. Germline V gene sequence: CDR1 KGHSH, CDR2 LQKENI. Trimming shortened V by 2 bases and J by 3 bases, and 11 bases separated the two germline ends. This CDR3 comprises 14 residues. The CDR3 DNA sequence: TGTGCCAGCTCACCATTTGATGACCTCTACGAGCAGTACTTC. Its translation: CASSPFDDLYEQYF.

The rearrangement links TRBV28 to TRBJ2-7; D gene ambiguous. V shed 4 bases and J shed 6 bases, with 16 bases lying between them. From germline, CDR1 is MDHEN and CDR2 SYDVKM. This CDR3 spans 14 amino acids. CDR3 amino acids: CASSYTERRAEQYF. In DNA form, the CDR3 reads TGTGCCAGCAGTTACACCGAGCGTCGGGCCGAGCAGTACTTC.

V gene TRBV5-6 combines with J gene TRBJ2-1; 10 positions agree with TRBD2. This CDR3 is 16 amino acids long. Germline V gives CDR1 SGHDT, CDR2 YYEEEE. J was trimmed by 5 bases and V by 0 bases; bases with no gene match: 5. CDR3 in DNA: TGTGCCAGCAGCTTGGTCGGGACTAGCGTCCACAATGAGCAGTTCTTC. It translates to CASSLVGTSVHNEQFF.